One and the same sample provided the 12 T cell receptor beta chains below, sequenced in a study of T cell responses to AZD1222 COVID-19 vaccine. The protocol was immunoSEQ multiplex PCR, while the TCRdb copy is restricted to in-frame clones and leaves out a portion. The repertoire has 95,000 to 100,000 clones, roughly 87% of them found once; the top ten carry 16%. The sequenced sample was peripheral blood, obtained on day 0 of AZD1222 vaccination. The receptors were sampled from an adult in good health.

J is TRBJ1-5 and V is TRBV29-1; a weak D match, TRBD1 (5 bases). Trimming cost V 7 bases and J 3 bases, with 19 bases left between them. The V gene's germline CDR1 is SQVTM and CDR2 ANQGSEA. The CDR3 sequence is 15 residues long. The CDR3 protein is CSATPGGTLNQPQHF. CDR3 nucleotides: TGCAGCGCTACGCCCGGGGGAACCCTCAATCAGCCCCAGCATTTT. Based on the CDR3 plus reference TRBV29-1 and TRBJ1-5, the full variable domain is SAVISQKPSRDICQRGTSLTIQCQVDSQVTMMFWYRQQPGQSLTLIATANQGSEATYESGFVIDKFPISRPNLTFSTLTVSNMSPEDSSIYLCSATPGGTLNQPQHFGDGTRLSIL.

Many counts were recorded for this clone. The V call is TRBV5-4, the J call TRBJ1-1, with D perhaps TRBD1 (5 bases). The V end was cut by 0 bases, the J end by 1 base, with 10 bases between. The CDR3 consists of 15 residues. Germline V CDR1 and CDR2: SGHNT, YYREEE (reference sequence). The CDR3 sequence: CASSLGPRGNTEAFF. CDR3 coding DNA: TGTGCCAGCAGCTTGGGTCCGAGGGGGAACACTGAAGCTTTCTTT.

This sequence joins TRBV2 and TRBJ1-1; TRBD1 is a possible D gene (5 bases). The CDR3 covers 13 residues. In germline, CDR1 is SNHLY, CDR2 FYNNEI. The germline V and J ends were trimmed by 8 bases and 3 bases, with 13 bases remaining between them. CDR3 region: CASGAGWDTEAFF. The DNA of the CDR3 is TGTGCCAGCGGGGCAGGGTGGGACACTGAAGCTTTCTTT.

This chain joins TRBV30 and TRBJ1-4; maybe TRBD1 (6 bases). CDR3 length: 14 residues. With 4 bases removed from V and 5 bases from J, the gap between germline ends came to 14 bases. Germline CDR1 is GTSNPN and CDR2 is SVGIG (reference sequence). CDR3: CAWTSGGRNEKLFF. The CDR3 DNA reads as TGTGCCTGGACATCGGGGGGGCGGAATGAAAAACTGTTTTTT. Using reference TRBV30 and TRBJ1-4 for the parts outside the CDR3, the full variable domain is SQTIHQWPATLVQPVGSPLSLECTVEGTSNPNLYWYRQAAGRGLQLLFYSVGIGQISSEVPQNLSASRPQDRQFILSSKKLLLSDSGFYLCAWTSGGRNEKLFFGSGTQLSVL.

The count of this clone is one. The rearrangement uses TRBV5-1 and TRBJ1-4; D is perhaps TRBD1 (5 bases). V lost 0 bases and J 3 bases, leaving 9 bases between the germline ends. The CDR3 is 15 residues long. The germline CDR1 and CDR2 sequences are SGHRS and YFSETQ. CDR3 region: CASSLEGDSNEKLFF. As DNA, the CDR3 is TGCGCCAGCAGCTTGGAAGGGGATTCTAATGAAAAACTGTTTTTT.

The CDR3: CASSPLGNTEAFF. The CDR3 DNA follows: TGTGCCAGCAGCCCGCTAGGGAACACTGAAGCTTTCTTT. The rearrangement joins TRBV7-9 to TRBJ1-1; no clear D gene. Germline V CDR1 and CDR2: SEHNR, FQNEAQ (reference sequence). The CDR3 spans 13 residues. The germline V and J ends were trimmed by 5 bases and 1 base, with 8 bases remaining between them.

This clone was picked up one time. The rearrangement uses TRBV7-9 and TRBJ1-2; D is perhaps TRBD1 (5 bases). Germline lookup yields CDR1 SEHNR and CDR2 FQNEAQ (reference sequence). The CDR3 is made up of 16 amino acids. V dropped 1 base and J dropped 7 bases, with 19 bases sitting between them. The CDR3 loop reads CASSLGWGGGYSGYTF. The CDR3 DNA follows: TGTGCCAGCAGCTTAGGTTGGGGCGGCGGTTATTCTGGCTACACCTTC. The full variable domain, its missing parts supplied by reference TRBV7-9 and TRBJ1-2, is DTGVSQNPRHKITKRGQNVTFRCDPISEHNRLYWYRQTLGQGPEFLTYFQNEAQLEKSRLLSDRFSAERPKGSFSTLEIQRTEQGDSAMYLCASSLGWGGGYSGYTFGSGTRLTVV.

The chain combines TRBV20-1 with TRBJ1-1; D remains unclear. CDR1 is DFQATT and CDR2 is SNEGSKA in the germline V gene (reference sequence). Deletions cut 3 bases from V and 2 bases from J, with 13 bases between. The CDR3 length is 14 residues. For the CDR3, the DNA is TGCAGTGCTAGTCGAACACGGGGAAACACTGAAGCTTTCTTT. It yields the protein CSASRTRGNTEAFF.

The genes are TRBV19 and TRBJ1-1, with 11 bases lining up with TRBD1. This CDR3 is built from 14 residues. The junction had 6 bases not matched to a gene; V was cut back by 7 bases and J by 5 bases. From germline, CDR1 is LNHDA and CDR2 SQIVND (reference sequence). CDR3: CASTKGQGGTEAFF. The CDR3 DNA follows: TGTGCCAGTACCAAGGGACAGGGGGGGACTGAAGCTTTCTTT.

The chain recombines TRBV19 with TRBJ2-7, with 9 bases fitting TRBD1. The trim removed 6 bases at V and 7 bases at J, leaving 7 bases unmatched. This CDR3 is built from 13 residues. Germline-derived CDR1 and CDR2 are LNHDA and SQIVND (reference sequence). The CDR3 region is CASRNRGPEEQYF. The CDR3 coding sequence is TGTGCCAGTAGAAACAGGGGGCCGGAGGAGCAGTACTTC.

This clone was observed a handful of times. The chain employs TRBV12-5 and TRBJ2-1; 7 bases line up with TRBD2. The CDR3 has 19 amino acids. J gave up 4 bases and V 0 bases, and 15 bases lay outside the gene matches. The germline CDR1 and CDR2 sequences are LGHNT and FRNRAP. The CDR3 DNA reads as TGTGCTAGTGGTTTGGTACTTTTCGGGAAGGGGAGGGCTTACAATGAGCAGTTCTTC. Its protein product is CASGLVLFGKGRAYNEQFF.

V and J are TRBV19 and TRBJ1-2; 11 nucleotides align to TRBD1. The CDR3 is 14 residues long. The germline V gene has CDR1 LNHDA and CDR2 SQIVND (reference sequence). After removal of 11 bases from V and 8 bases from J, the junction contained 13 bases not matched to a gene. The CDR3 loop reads CALRTGGNMGGYTF. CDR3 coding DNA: TGTGCCTTAAGGACAGGGGGCAATATGGGCGGCTACACCTTC.